One sample yielded the 16 T cell receptor beta chains listed below, sequenced in a study of blood T cell repertoires in COVID-19. Measured with immunoSEQ multiplex PCR; TCRdb has only the in-frame clones, and not every one. The sample holds 350,000 to 400,000 clones, nearly 90% seen once. Sample: PBMCs or T cells enriched from blood (not recorded which). Source of these receptors: a woman aged 30 to 39 who had recovered from COVID-19.

The chain uses TRBV2 and TRBJ2-7, with D possibly being TRBD2 (5 bases). Germline V gives CDR1 SNHLY, CDR2 FYNNEI. Trimming left V 6 bases short and J 2 bases short, with 11 bases between. This CDR3 region has 13 residues. The CDR3 protein is CASRGEIAYEQYF. The CDR3 DNA reads as TGTGCCAGCAGGGGAGAAATAGCCTACGAGCAGTACTTC.

Only a few counts were recorded for this clone. Here the CDR3 DNA reads TGTGCCTGGAGGTCCACGGGCCGGCGGGTCCTCTATGGCTACACCTTC. Protein: CAWRSTGRRVLYGYTF. The J gene is TRBJ1-2, the V gene TRBV30, with no clear D. Germline CDR1 reads GTSNPN; CDR2 reads SVGIG (reference sequence). Trimming shortened V by 3 bases and J by 4 bases, and 21 bases separated the two germline ends. This CDR3 has 16 amino acids. The variable domain in full, with the rest retrieved from reference TRBV30 and TRBJ1-2, is SQTIHQWPATLVQPVGSPLSLECTVEGTSNPNLYWYRQAAGRGLQLLFYSVGIGQISSEVPQNLSASRPQDRQFILSSKKLLLSDSGFYLCAWRSTGRRVLYGYTFGSGTRLTVV.

J is TRBJ1-2 and V is TRBV19; 7 nucleotides match TRBD1. Losses at the gene ends were 5 bases for V and 5 bases for J; bases not matched to a gene: 5. There are 13 residues in the CDR3. Germline V gives CDR1 LNHDA, CDR2 SQIVND (reference sequence). CDR3 residues: CASSFQGDYGYTF. CDR3 in DNA: TGTGCCAGTAGTTTCCAGGGGGATTATGGCTACACCTTC. Using reference TRBV19 and TRBJ1-2 for the parts outside the CDR3, the full variable domain is DGGITQSPKYLFRKEGQNVTLSCEQNLNHDAMYWYRQDPGQGLRLIYYSQIVNDFQKGDIAEGYSVSREKKESFPLTVTSAQKNPTAFYLCASSFQGDYGYTFGSGTRLTVV.

The chain uses TRBV12-3 or TRBV12-4 and TRBJ2-6; D unresolved. The CDR3 loop spans 13 amino acids. With 6 bases removed from V and 4 bases from J, the gap between germline ends came to 7 bases. Here the CDR3 reads CASSRSGANVLTF. CDR3 nucleotides: TGTGCCAGCAGCAGGTCCGGGGCCAACGTCCTGACTTTC.

This rearrangement joins TRBV10-3 to TRBJ2-7; the D gene is possibly TRBD1 (6 bases). V lost 0 bases to trimming and J lost 0 bases, with 15 bases between them. The germline CDR1 and CDR2 sequences are ENHRY and SYGVKD. The CDR3 loop spans 17 amino acids. The CDR3 spells CAISESQRRTVSYEQYF. The CDR3, as DNA: TGTGCCATCAGTGAGTCGCAAAGAAGGACAGTCTCCTACGAGCAGTACTTC.

This rearrangement joins TRBV5-1 to TRBJ2-1, with TRBD1 as a possible D gene (6 bases). CDR1 SGHRS and CDR2 YFSETQ come from the germline V gene. The CDR3 runs 15 residues. V was trimmed by 5 bases and J by 0 bases, leaving 12 bases between them. CDR3 sequence (DNA): TGCGCCAGCAGAGAAACAGGGAGCTCCTACAATGAGCAGTTCTTC. Translation gives CASRETGSSYNEQFF.

The gene calls are TRBV9 and TRBJ2-5; the match to TRBD2 covers 7 bases. The J segment lost 1 base and the V segment lost 4 bases, leaving 10 bases of the junction unmatched. In germline, CDR1 is SGDLS, CDR2 YYNGEE. The CDR3 totals 16 residues. The CDR3 protein is CASSSGQAGSQETQYF. CDR3 coding DNA: TGTGCCAGCAGCTCCGGACAAGCGGGAAGCCAAGAGACCCAGTACTTC.

This clone was counted many times. The rearrangement joins TRBV7-6 to TRBJ1-2, with D perhaps TRBD1 (5 bases). There are 14 residues in the CDR3. With 3 bases removed from V and 6 bases from J, the gap between germline ends came to 14 bases. CDR1 SGHVS and CDR2 FNYEAQ come from the germline V gene. Here the CDR3 reads CASSLDWGRDGYTF. The CDR3, as DNA: TGTGCCAGCAGCTTGGATTGGGGCAGGGATGGCTACACCTTC. The variable domain in full, with the rest retrieved from reference TRBV7-6 and TRBJ1-2, is GAGVSQSPRYKVTKRGQDVALRCDPISGHVSLYWYRQALGQGPEFLTYFNYEAQQDKSGLPNDRFSAERPEGSISTLTIQRTEQRDSAMYRCASSLDWGRDGYTFGSGTRLTVV.

Points on this clone: A read error may account for a junction end that differs from germline. This rearrangement joins TRBV19 to TRBJ1-6, with 7 bases matching TRBD1. The germline V gene has CDR1 LNHDA and CDR2 SQIVND (reference sequence). This CDR3 spans 16 amino acids. Here the CDR3 DNA reads TGTGCCAGTAGCATAGATTCCGGGACAGAAAATTCACCCCTCCACTTT. Protein sequence: CASSIDSGTENSPLHF.

The gene calls are TRBV3-1 (or the pseudogene TRBV3-2) and TRBJ1-6; D is ambiguous. The CDR3 extends over 17 amino acids. CDR1 and CDR2 from the germline V gene are LGHDT and YNNKEL (reference sequence). Trimming took off 3 bases at V and 5 bases at J, with 17 bases between the two ends. Here the CDR3 reads CASSQENPTEDNSPLHF. CDR3 bases: TGTGCCAGCAGCCAGGAAAACCCTACAGAAGATAATTCACCCCTCCACTTT.

In its sample, this clone was seen once. This chain's CDR3 is CASSRDRNQPQHF. CDR3 DNA sequence: TGTGCCAGCAGTAGGGACAGGAATCAGCCCCAGCATTTT. This chain joins TRBV6-5 and TRBJ1-5; 8 nucleotides line up with TRBD1. Germline CDR1 MNHEY, CDR2 SVGAGI. The CDR3 length is 13 residues. The junction had 1 base not matched to a gene; V was cut back by 5 bases and J by 4 bases.

V gene TRBV30 combines with J gene TRBJ2-7; D uncertain. There are 16 residues in the CDR3. Germline loops: CDR1 GTSNPN, CDR2 SVGIG (reference sequence). Trimming left V 2 bases short and J 0 bases short, with 17 bases between. The CDR3 region is CAWSLVRTALSYEQYF. CDR3 bases: TGTGCCTGGAGTCTCGTCAGAACAGCCCTCTCCTACGAGCAGTACTTC.

CDR3 DNA sequence: TGTGCCAGCAGCTTCGGGACAAGCTACAATGAGCAGTTCTTC. It translates to CASSFGTSYNEQFF. The rearrangement joins TRBV11-2 to TRBJ2-1; tentative D call: TRBD1 (6 bases). V was trimmed by 3 bases and J by 3 bases, leaving 9 bases between them. From germline, CDR1 is SGHAT and CDR2 FQNNGV. The CDR3 length is 14 residues.

The chain couples TRBV28 to TRBJ2-1, with a possible D match to TRBD2 (9 bases). The CDR3 consists of 17 residues. Germline CDR1 and CDR2: MDHEN and SYDVKM. V was pared by 5 bases and J by 6 bases, with 23 bases between. CDR3 protein: CASSAGTGLAGLNEQFF. The CDR3 region has the DNA TGTGCCAGCAGTGCCGGGACAGGTCTAGCGGGACTCAATGAGCAGTTCTTC. Full variable domain (rest looked up from reference TRBV28 and TRBJ2-1): DVKVTQSSRYLVKRTGEKVFLECVQDMDHENMFWYRQDPGLGLRLIYFSYDVKMKEKGDIPEGYSVSREKKERFSLILESASTNQTSMYLCASSAGTGLAGLNEQFFGPGTRLTVL.

The chain employs TRBV4-1 and TRBJ2-3, with 8 bases aligning to TRBD2. V dropped 4 bases and J dropped 6; count of bases not matched to a gene: 12. Germline loops: CDR1 MGHRA, CDR2 YSYEKL. The CDR3 is made up of 16 amino acids. The CDR3 is CASSPRDTSGADTQYF. The DNA for the CDR3 is TGCGCCAGCAGCCCTCGCGATACTAGCGGCGCGGATACGCAGTATTTT.

V usage is TRBV15 and J usage is TRBJ1-2; 11 nucleotides match TRBD1. After removal of 3 bases from V and 14 bases from J, the junction contained 11 bases not matched to a gene. The CDR3 loop spans 14 amino acids. The germline gives CDR1 LNHNV, CDR2 YYDKDF (reference sequence). As DNA, the CDR3 is TGTGCCACCAGCAGGCAAGGACAGGGGGCCCGCCGGACCTTC. Amino acid sequence: CATSRQGQGARRTF.